This note documents a single TCR beta chain sequence. The antigen is unknown. The junction departs from germline at one end; a sequencing error may be responsible. The library came from three nested PCR rounds adapted from ARM-PCR protocols. TCRdb reprocessed the multiplex PCR reads via MiXCR and lists one record per CDR3 protein. Of 80,000 or so distinct CDR3 sequences in the sample, roughly 80% were seen once. The data are from a study of tumor and adjacent non-tumor tissue in lung cancer. Study results and caveats: Top 100 clones took a larger repertoire share in normal lung. TCR diversity was significantly greater in tumor than normal lung tissue.

This sample's RNA came from whole unsorted tissue. The normal lung tissue was taken more than 3 cm from the tumor edge. The V gene's germline CDR1 is SGHNT and CDR2 YENEEA. CDR3 length: 14 amino acids. This receptor was taken from a man between 60 and 70 years old with non-small cell lung cancer. The rearrangement links TRBV11-3 to TRBJ2-1; 8 nucleotides align to TRBD2. Sample: distant non-tumor lung tissue. The CDR3 region has the DNA TGTGCCATCAGCTTGAGCGGGAGTACCAGTGAGCAGTTCTTC. It codes for CAISLSGSTSEQFF.